Following are 12 T cell receptor beta chains from one sample sequenced in a study of T cells in women clearing cervical HPV infection. The repertoire was sequenced with immunoSEQ multiplex PCR; TCRdb's copy has only in-frame clones and lacks some. Its table lists under 25,000 clones. The specimen was blood buffy coat. All receptors come from a woman aged 18-70 years with a cervical HPV16 infection that either progressed to CIN3+ or cleared (not recorded which).

Details on this clone: Read sequence stops 3 residues before the CDR3 end, and the germline J gene provides the missing end. The V and J genes are TRBV18 and TRBJ2-7; D possibly corresponds to TRBD2 (7 bases). Per germline, CDR1 KGHSH and CDR2 LQKENI. CDR3 length: 14 residues. V was trimmed by 6 bases and J by 5 bases, leaving 17 bases between them. The CDR3 reads CASSGGAAIDEQYF. CDR3 DNA (partial): TGTGCCAGCTCGGGGGGGGCCGCGATCGACGAG.

As to this clone: The sequence runs out 3 residues before the end of the CDR3; the remainder is reconstructed from the germline J gene. The V call is TRBV5-1, the J call TRBJ2-3; tentative D call: TRBD2 (5 bases). Germline CDR1 reads SGHRS; CDR2 reads YFSETQ. CDR3 length: 16 residues. With 4 bases removed from V and 3 bases from J, the gap between germline ends came to 18 bases. The CDR3 bases that were read are TGCGCCAGCAGCCCAACCGACTACTCAAAGACAGATACG. The encoded protein is CASSPTDYSKTDT. The whole CDR3 sequence reads CASSPTDYSKTDTQYF.

In regard to this clone: The missing CDR3 end, 3 residues past where the read stops, is filled in from the germline J gene. The chain joins TRBV28 to TRBJ2-5; maybe TRBD1 (6 bases). Trimming pared 2 bases from V and 1 base from J, leaving 14 bases between. The CDR3 covers 16 residues. The V gene's germline CDR1 is MDHEN and CDR2 SYDVKM. This CDR3 is CASSLGFRGVQETQYF. Partial CDR3 DNA: TGTGCCAGCAGTTTAGGATTCAGGGGCGTCCAAGAGACC.

Comment on this clone: Read data end 3 residues before the CDR3 end; the end is taken from the germline J gene. V gene TRBV6-2 or TRBV6-3 combines with J gene TRBJ2-2; 7 bases fit TRBD1. Looked up from germline, CDR1 is MNHEY and CDR2 is SVGEGT. The CDR3 contains 16 residues. The sequenced CDR3 bases are TGTGCCAGCAGCTCCGGGACAGAGCCGTTGCGTTCACCG. This codes for CASSSGTEPLRSP. The whole CDR3 sequence reads CASSSGTEPLRSPLFF.

For this clone: The CDR3 extends 3 residues past the end of the read, so its final part is completed from the germline J gene. The genes are TRBV13 and TRBJ1-1; TRBD1 agrees at 7 bases. The germline V gene has CDR1 PRHDT and CDR2 FYEKMQ (reference sequence). This CDR3 has 14 amino acids. The CDR3 is CASSFKGTAGEAFF. The CDR3 DNA, read in part, is TGTGCCAGCAGCTTTAAAGGGACAGCAGGGGAA.

As to this clone: With the read ending 3 residues before the CDR3 end, the germline J gene is used to fill in that end. The V and J genes are TRBV10-3 and TRBJ1-1, with 10 bases fitting TRBD1. The CDR3 is made up of 16 amino acids. The junction had 8 bases not matched to a gene; V was cut back by 6 bases and J by 1 base. Per germline, CDR1 ENHRY and CDR2 SYGVKD. The sequenced CDR3 bases are TGTGCCATCAGGACAGACAGGGGGCGGGGGAACACTGAA. Residues: CAIRTDRGRGNTE. The whole CDR3 protein is CAIRTDRGRGNTEAFF.

A word on this clone: The read gets to within 3 residues of the CDR3 end, and the germline J gene fills in the rest. V is TRBV28 and J is TRBJ2-7, with 7 positions matching TRBD2. Per the germline V gene, CDR1 is MDHEN and CDR2 is SYDVKM. The ends lost 4 bases at V and 0 bases at J; junction bases unmatched: 3. The CDR3 covers 14 residues. The DNA read from the CDR3 is TGTGCCAGCAGTTCCGGGGGGTCCTCCTACGAG. Translating it yields CASSSGGSSYE. The full CDR3 is CASSSGGSSYEQYF. Supplemented by reference TRBV28 and TRBJ2-7, the full variable domain reads DVKVTQSSRYLVKRTGEKVFLECVQDMDHENMFWYRQDPGLGLRLIYFSYDVKMKEKGDIPEGYSVSREKKERFSLILESASTNQTSMYLCASSSGGSSYEQYFGPGTRLTVT.

To note about this clone: The read ends 3 residues shy of where the CDR3 ends; the end is completed using the germline J gene. The rearrangement uses TRBV7-2 and TRBJ1-5; no definite D call. CDR1 is SGHTA and CDR2 is FQGNSA in the germline V gene. The length of the CDR3 is 13 residues. Deletions cut 7 bases from V and 0 bases from J, with 7 bases between. Partial CDR3 DNA: TGTGCCAGCACCCCTAATAGCAATCAGCCC. Encoded protein: CASTPNSNQP. The full-length CDR3 reads as CASTPNSNQPQHF.

Comments on this clone: Read coverage stops 3 residues before the CDR3 terminus; the germline J gene supplies the remainder. The chain joins TRBV7-2 to TRBJ1-4, with a weak D call TRBD1 (5 bases). The CDR3 runs 14 residues. Germline CDR1 reads SGHTA; CDR2 reads FQGNSA. CDR3 protein: CASSRQRDNSPLFF. CDR3 bases read: TGTGCCAGCAGCCGACAGAGGGATAATTCACCA. Supplemented by reference TRBV7-2 and TRBJ1-4, the full variable domain reads GAGVSQSPSNKVTEKGKDVELRCDPISGHTALYWYRQSLGQGLEFLIYFQGNSAPDKSGLPSDRFSAERTGGSVSTLTIQRTQQEDSAVYLCASSRQRDNSPLFFGSGTQLSVL.

With respect to this clone: The read terminates 3 residues before the CDR3 end, so the remaining end is supplied by the germline J gene. The J gene is TRBJ2-4, the V gene TRBV7-9, with 8 bases aligning to TRBD1. CDR1 and CDR2 from the germline V gene are SEHNR and FQNEAQ (reference sequence). This CDR3 has 15 amino acids. The sequenced CDR3 bases are TGTGCCAGCAGCGCCGCCGGGACAGGCTCCTATGGT. Encoded protein: CASSAAGTGSYG. In full, the CDR3 reads CASSAAGTGSYGQYF. Looking up the rest from reference TRBV7-9 and TRBJ2-4 gives the full variable domain: DTGVSQNPRHKITKRGQNVTFRCDPISEHNRLYWYRQTLGQGPEFLTYFQNEAQLEKSRLLSDRFSAERPKGSFSTLEIQRTEQGDSAMYLCASSAAGTGSYGQYFGAGTRLSVL.

Of note for this clone: The CDR3 goes on 3 residues after the read ends, and that part is filled in from the germline J gene. This sequence joins TRBV20-1 and TRBJ2-7; 7 nucleotides line up with TRBD2. Germline trimming cut 5 bases from V and 0 bases from J; bases unmatched to any gene: 7. This CDR3 comprises 14 residues. Per germline, CDR1 DFQATT and CDR2 SNEGSKA (reference sequence). The CDR3 loop reads CSARRGVSSYEQYF. The covered CDR3 bases are TGCAGTGCTCGCCGGGGGGTGAGCTCCTACGAG.

As to this clone: The read gets to within 3 residues of the CDR3 end, and the germline J gene fills in the rest. The rearrangement joins TRBV30 to TRBJ2-7; 7 bases line up with TRBD1. Germline values: CDR1 GTSNPN, CDR2 SVGIG (reference sequence). Trimming removed 7 bases from V and 3 bases from J; junction bases left unmatched: 6. The CDR3 has 12 amino acids. The CDR3 bases that were read are TGTGCCTCGCATCCAGGGGGCTACGAG. It is translated as CASHPGGYE. The whole CDR3 reads CASHPGGYEQYF.